This T cell receptor beta chain was sequenced during a study of regulatory and conventional T cells in RAG deficiency. The sorted conventional CD4+ T cells were CD25-low and CD127-high, with genomic DNA sequenced. On this clone: Its target is not known.

Profiling relied on immunoSEQ multiplex PCR, and the TCRdb table lists in-frame clones only, not all of them. Among 30,000 to 35,000 clones listed, around 76% were seen once. Study conclusions and caveats: In Omenn syndrome, Treg and Tconv repertoires overlapped >75%. Control T-cell subsets had markedly higher Shannon entropy and lower Simpson indices than RAG-deficient patients. Compared with controls, unique Treg TCR beta sequences dropped about 97-fold in Omenn syndrome and CID/AS.

The same data also went into a second study, on regulatory T cells. As reported in that work: The primer mix had 52 TRBV and 13 TRBJ primers. Regulatory T cells showed the strongest V-J pair restriction and V/J gene skewing among patient repertoires.

This clonotype was obtained from a human donor in good health. Sequencing used CD4+ effector T cells sorted from blood.

The DNA of the CDR3 is TGTGCCAGTAGTATAGATCTGGGGACTAGCGGGTTAGAGACCCAGTACTTC. Protein product: CASSIDLGTSGLETQYF. The chain uses TRBV19 and TRBJ2-5, with 12 nucleotides matching TRBD2. CDR1 and CDR2 from the germline V gene are LNHDA and SQIVND (reference sequence). Trimming at V came to 0 bases and at J to 4 bases, leaving 6 bases not matched to a gene. The CDR3 is 17 residues long.